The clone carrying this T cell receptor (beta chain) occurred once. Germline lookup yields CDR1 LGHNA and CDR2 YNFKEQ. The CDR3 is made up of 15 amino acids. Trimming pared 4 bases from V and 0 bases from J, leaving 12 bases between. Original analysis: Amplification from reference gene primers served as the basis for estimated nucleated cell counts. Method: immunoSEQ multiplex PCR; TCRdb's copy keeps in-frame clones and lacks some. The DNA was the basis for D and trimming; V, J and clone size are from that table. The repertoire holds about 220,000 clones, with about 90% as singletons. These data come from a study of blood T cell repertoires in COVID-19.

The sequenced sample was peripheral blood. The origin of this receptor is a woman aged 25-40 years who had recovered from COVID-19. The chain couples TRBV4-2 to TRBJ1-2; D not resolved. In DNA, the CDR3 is TGTGCCAGCAGCCCAGGCGGGGTATCTAACTATGGCTACACCTTC. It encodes CASSPGGVSNYGYTF.